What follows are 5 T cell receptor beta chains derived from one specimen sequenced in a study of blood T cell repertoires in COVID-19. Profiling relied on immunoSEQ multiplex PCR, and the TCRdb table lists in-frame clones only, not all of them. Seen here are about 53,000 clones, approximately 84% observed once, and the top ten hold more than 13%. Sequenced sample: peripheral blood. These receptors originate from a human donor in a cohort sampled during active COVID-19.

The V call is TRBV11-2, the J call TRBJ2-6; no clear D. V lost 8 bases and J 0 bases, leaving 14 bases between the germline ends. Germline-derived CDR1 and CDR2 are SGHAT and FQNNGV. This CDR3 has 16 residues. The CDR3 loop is CASCPPGSSGANVLTF. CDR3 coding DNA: TGTGCCAGCTGCCCTCCGGGTTCCTCTGGGGCCAACGTCCTGACTTTC.

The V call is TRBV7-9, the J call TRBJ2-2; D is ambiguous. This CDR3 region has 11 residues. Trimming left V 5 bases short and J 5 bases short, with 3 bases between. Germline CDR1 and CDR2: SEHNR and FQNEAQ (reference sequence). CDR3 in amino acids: CASSPTGELFF. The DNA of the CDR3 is TGTGCCAGCAGCCCGACCGGGGAGCTGTTTTTT.

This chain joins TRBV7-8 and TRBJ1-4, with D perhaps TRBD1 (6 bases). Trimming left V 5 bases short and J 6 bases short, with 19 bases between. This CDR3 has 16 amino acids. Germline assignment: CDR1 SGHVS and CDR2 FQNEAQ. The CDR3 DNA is TGTGCCAGCAGCCAAGGACAGACTGATCCCCATGAAAAACTGTTTTTT. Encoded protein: CASSQGQTDPHEKLFF.

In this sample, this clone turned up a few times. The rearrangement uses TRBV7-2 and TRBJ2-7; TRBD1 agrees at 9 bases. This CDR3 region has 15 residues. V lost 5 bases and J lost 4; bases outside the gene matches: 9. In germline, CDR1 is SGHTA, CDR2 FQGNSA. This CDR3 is CASSQARDRAYEQYF. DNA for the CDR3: TGTGCCAGCAGCCAGGCCCGGGACAGGGCATACGAGCAGTACTTC.

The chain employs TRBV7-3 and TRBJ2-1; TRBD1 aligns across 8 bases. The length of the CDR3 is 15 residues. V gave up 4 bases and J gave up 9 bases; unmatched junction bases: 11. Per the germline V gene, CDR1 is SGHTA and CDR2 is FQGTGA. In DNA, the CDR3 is TGTGCCAGCAGCTCCCGTCGGACAGGGATCAGTGAGCAGTTCTTC. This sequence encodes CASSSRRTGISEQFF.